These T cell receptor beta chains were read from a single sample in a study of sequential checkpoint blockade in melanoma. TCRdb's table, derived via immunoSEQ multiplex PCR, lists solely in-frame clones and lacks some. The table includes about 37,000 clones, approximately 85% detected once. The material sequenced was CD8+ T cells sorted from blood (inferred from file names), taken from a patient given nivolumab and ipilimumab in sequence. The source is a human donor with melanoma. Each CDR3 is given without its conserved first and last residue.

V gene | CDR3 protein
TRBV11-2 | ASSSGQGALRDYGYT
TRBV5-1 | ASSAASNTGELF
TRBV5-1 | ASSLGGFQYEQY
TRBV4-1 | ASSLSTSGRTDTQY
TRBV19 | ASSAGLGGTGELF
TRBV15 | ATSGGTGTGWDEQY
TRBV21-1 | ASSKCLAFPRDRVIGYT
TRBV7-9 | ASSPPTGSSYEQY
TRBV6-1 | ASSETGYEQY
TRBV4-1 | ASSQDLSLGNTIY
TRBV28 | ASSSRDRGYEQY
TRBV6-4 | ASSPGENEQF
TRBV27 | ASSLSIGRATYEQY
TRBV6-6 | ARIRDRGRSYGYT
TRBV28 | ASSLGAVRTDTQY
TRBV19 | ASSTLAGEQY
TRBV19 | ASSYRARTEAF
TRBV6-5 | ASSYSFPGGNTEAF
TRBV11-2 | ASSLVGTSGGHNEQF
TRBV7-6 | ASSLAIGTRYEQY
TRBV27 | ASSLIRTGELF
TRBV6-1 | ASADPKAF
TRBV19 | ASSTFGQSYEQY
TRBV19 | ASSLSSGSYNEQF
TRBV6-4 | ASSDSLGYT
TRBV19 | ASGYGGRDYGYT
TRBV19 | ASSPGTGTYEQY
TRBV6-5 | ASSYRGSSYEQY
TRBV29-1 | SVEGGDATQY
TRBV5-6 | ASSLETSYEQY
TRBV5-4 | ASSRRTSGVYNEQF
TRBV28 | ASLAGQGVTYGYT
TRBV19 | ASSIFGGSTDTQY
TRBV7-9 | ASSPAARYEQY
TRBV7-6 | ASSPIAGQSPYEQY
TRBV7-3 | ASSPSSLTGELF
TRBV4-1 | ASSRGTGSYEQY
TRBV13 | ASSLGRVDGEAF
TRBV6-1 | ASSEPTGSDEQY
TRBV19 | ASSPSGQNTEAF
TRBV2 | ASSEGISGNSYEQY
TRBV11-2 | ASSLAGGLEAF
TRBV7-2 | ASSPGTSYEQY
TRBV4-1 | ASSQDLGGLSSTDTQY
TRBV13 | ASSAFLAGGPGNEQF
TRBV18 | ASSPPNSLGGEAF
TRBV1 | TSPYNQGSSYEQY
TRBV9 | ASSVGGDRGSEQY
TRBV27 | ASSSGTSPYNEQF
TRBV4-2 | ASSQDGSLSGNTIY
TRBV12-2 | ASRLGTGSPQETQY
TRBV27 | ASRSGNTGELF